Listed here are 27 T cell receptor beta chains from one sample, sequenced in a study of OX40 agonist ivuxolimab in advanced cancers. Repertoires were generated with immunoSEQ multiplex PCR, while TCRdb's copy carries only in-frame clones and drops some. The table has about 58,000 clones, roughly nine tenths seen once. The sample consisted of CD4+ or CD8+ T cells sorted from blood, taken in a trial of the OX40 agonist ivuxolimab. The source of these receptors is an adult with an advanced solid tumor such as melanoma, head and neck, liver or kidney cancer.

This clone was seen a single time. The chain links TRBV29-1 to TRBJ1-2, with 8 bases that match TRBD1. Germline V lookup: CDR1 SQVTM, CDR2 ANQGSEA. V trimming: 3 bases; J trimming: 4 bases; junction bases outside the gene matches: 13. The CDR3 has 16 amino acids. The CDR3 loop is CSVDAAGGAGFYGYTF. The CDR3 nucleotides are TGCAGCGTTGACGCGGCAGGGGGCGCAGGGTTCTATGGCTACACCTTC.

The chain combines TRBV5-5 with TRBJ2-7, with 10 positions matching TRBD2. This CDR3 has 18 amino acids. The germline CDR1 and CDR2 sequences are SGHKS and YYEKEE (reference sequence). V lost 1 base and J lost 2; bases outside the gene matches: 12. The CDR3 here is CASSLSASGSPQTYEQYF. The CDR3 DNA reads TGTGCCAGCAGCTTGTCCGCTAGCGGGAGTCCCCAAACCTACGAGCAGTACTTC.

The chain is built from TRBV30 and TRBJ2-1, with 10 bases fitting TRBD2. This CDR3 is 15 amino acids long. CDR1 is GTSNPN, CDR2 SVGIG, per germline (reference sequence). After removal of 0 bases from V and 9 bases from J, the junction contained 8 bases not matched to a gene. The CDR3 sequence is CAWSVLLAGGGEQFF. As DNA, the CDR3 is TGTGCCTGGAGTGTACTGTTAGCGGGAGGAGGTGAGCAGTTCTTC.

In DNA, the CDR3 is TGTGCCAGCAGCCCATTTAGGGGAGGCGGCGGGGAGCTGTTTTTT. It codes for CASSPFRGGGGELFF. The chain recombines TRBV7-9 with TRBJ2-2; the D gene is possibly TRBD2 (6 bases). With 5 bases removed from V and 7 bases from J, the gap between germline ends came to 17 bases. The CDR3 is 15 residues long. Germline V CDR1 and CDR2: SEHNR, FQNEAQ (reference sequence). Complete variable domain (other parts from reference TRBV7-9 and TRBJ2-2): DTGVSQNPRHKITKRGQNVTFRCDPISEHNRLYWYRQTLGQGPEFLTYFQNEAQLEKSRLLSDRFSAERPKGSFSTLEIQRTEQGDSAMYLCASSPFRGGGGELFFGEGSRLTVL.

CDR3 residues: CASKEGANTGELFF. The CDR3 DNA is TGCGCCAGCAAGGAGGGTGCGAACACCGGGGAGCTGTTTTTT. The V call is TRBV5-1, the J call TRBJ2-2; tentative D call: TRBD2 (6 bases). Germline V gene data show CDR1 as SGHRS and CDR2 as YFSETQ. The CDR3 runs 14 residues. The ends were cut back, 6 bases at V and 0 bases at J, with 9 bases in the middle. The full variable domain, completed using reference TRBV5-1 and TRBJ2-2, is KAGVTQTPRYLIKTRGQQVTLSCSPISGHRSVSWYQQTPGQGLQFLFEYFSETQRNKGNFPGRFSGRQFSNSRSEMNVSTLELGDSALYLCASKEGANTGELFFGEGSRLTVL.

This rearrangement joins TRBV10-3 to TRBJ1-1; the D is unclear. Deletions cut 2 bases from V and 3 bases from J, with 4 bases between. Looked up from germline, CDR1 is ENHRY and CDR2 is SYGVKD. The CDR3 totals 12 residues. The CDR3 loop reads CAISEADTEAFF. Written as DNA, the CDR3 is TGTGCCATCAGTGAGGCGGACACTGAAGCTTTCTTT.

This chain links TRBV30 with TRBJ2-2; 14 bases agree with TRBD2. Trimming removed 8 bases from V and 2 bases from J; junction bases left unmatched: 4. Germline loops: CDR1 GTSNPN, CDR2 SVGIG (reference sequence). The CDR3 extends over 15 amino acids. The CDR3 nucleotides are TGTGCCAGACTAGCGGGAGGGCCAAACACCGGGGAGCTGTTTTTT. It is translated as CARLAGGPNTGELFF.

The chain couples TRBV15 to TRBJ2-7; D is undetermined. CDR3 length: 15 residues. V lost 1 base and J lost 2, with 12 bases in between. The germline V gene has CDR1 LNHNV and CDR2 YYDKDF (reference sequence). CDR3 region: CATSRGRLLPYEQYF. In DNA form, the CDR3 reads TGTGCCACCAGCAGAGGACGCCTGCTTCCCTACGAGCAGTACTTC.

This chain uses TRBV6-6 with TRBJ2-3, with 7 bases matching TRBD1. V lost 4 bases to trimming and J lost 6 bases; unmatched junction nucleotides: 7. Looked up from germline, CDR1 is MNHNY and CDR2 is SVGAGI (reference sequence). The CDR3 has 14 amino acids. The CDR3 reads CASSSPGTADTQYF. The CDR3 nucleotides are TGTGCCAGCAGTTCCCCTGGGACAGCCGATACGCAGTATTTT.

The chain recombines TRBV19 with TRBJ1-2; weak D call: TRBD1 (5 bases). CDR1 and CDR2 (germline): LNHDA, SQIVND (reference sequence). The CDR3 consists of 12 residues. Trimming left V 7 bases short and J 2 bases short, with 8 bases between. For the CDR3, the DNA is TGTGCCAGTACCCGGGACAACTATGGCTACACCTTC. Translated: CASTRDNYGYTF.

The CDR3 spells CASSLLGIGRTGANVLTF. CDR3 bases: TGTGCCAGCAGTTTATTAGGGATAGGTCGGACTGGGGCCAACGTCCTGACTTTC. The chain combines TRBV28 with TRBJ2-6; D call uncertain. Germline values: CDR1 MDHEN, CDR2 SYDVKM. V gave up 1 base and J gave up 2 bases, with 15 bases separating them. The CDR3 covers 18 residues.

This chain joins TRBV2 and TRBJ1-3; unclear D gene. The ends were cut back, 5 bases at V and 3 bases at J, with 2 bases in the middle. Germline CDR1 reads SNHLY; CDR2 reads FYNNEI. This CDR3 has 11 residues. The CDR3 loop is CASSLGNTIYF. The CDR3 DNA reads as TGTGCCAGCAGTCTTGGAAACACCATATATTTT.

This clone was picked up a small number of times. The chain has TRBV5-6 and TRBJ1-2; 9 positions match TRBD1. The V and J ends lost 0 bases and 4 bases, in that order; junction bases with no gene match: 16. Germline-derived CDR1 and CDR2 are SGHDT and YYEEEE. The CDR3 is 19 residues long. CDR3 in amino acids: CASSLANRDRVSRSYGYTF. As DNA, the CDR3 is TGTGCCAGCAGCTTGGCCAACCGGGACAGGGTTAGTCGTAGCTATGGCTACACCTTC.

The chain combines TRBV5-4 with TRBJ2-2; 8 bases line up with TRBD2. After removal of 0 bases from V and 2 bases from J, the junction contained 3 bases not matched to a gene. Per the germline V gene, CDR1 is SGHNT and CDR2 is YYREEE (reference sequence). The CDR3 length is 16 residues. CDR3 residues: CASSLGLAGNTGELFF. CDR3 nucleotides: TGTGCCAGCAGCTTGGGGCTAGCGGGTAACACCGGGGAGCTGTTTTTT.

This chain connects TRBV7-8 to TRBJ2-4, with a weak D call TRBD2 (6 bases). The V and J ends lost 4 bases and 0 bases respectively, with 13 bases between them. CDR1 and CDR2 from the germline V gene are SGHVS and FQNEAQ. CDR3 size: 16 residues. CDR3 bases: TGTGCCAGCAGCTCGGGACTTGCTTTAGCCAAAAACATTCAGTACTTC. It codes for CASSSGLALAKNIQYF. Supplemented by reference TRBV7-8 and TRBJ2-4, the full variable domain reads GAGVSQSPRYKVAKRGQDVALRCDPISGHVSLFWYQQALGQGPEFLTYFQNEAQLDKSGLPSDRFFAERPEGSVSTLKIQRTQQEDSAVYLCASSSGLALAKNIQYFGAGTRLSVL.

The V call is TRBV7-3, the J call TRBJ2-7, with D possibly TRBD2 on 6 matching bases. CDR3 length: 15 residues. V was cut by 2 bases and J by 3 bases, with 14 bases left in between. Germline V gene lookup returns CDR1 SGHTA and CDR2 FQGTGA. CDR3 sequence (DNA): TGTGCCAGCAGCTTAGTCGGCGGGACCAACTACGAGCAGTACTTC. It is translated as CASSLVGGTNYEQYF.

This chain joins TRBV18 and TRBJ1-4, with D maybe TRBD1 (5 bases). The germline V gene encodes CDR1 KGHSH and CDR2 LQKENI. The V end was cut by 3 bases, the J end by 7 bases, with 15 bases between. The CDR3 length is 15 residues. In DNA, the CDR3 is TGTGCCAGCTCACCTCTTGGGGGATCAGTTGAAAAACTGTTTTTT. Encoded protein: CASSPLGGSVEKLFF.

This rearrangement joins TRBV6-1 to TRBJ2-4; 7 bases match TRBD1. Per the germline V gene, CDR1 is MNHNS and CDR2 is SASEGT. J was trimmed by 3 bases and V by 4 bases; bases with no gene match: 12. This CDR3 contains 17 residues. DNA of the CDR3: TGTGCCAGCAGTGGGGGATGGGGACAGAGGGTCAAAAACATTCAGTACTTC. Translating it yields CASSGGWGQRVKNIQYF.

This clone was observed a single time. This chain links TRBV19 with TRBJ1-4; D possibly corresponds to TRBD1 (5 bases). The germline CDR1 and CDR2 sequences are LNHDA and SQIVND (reference sequence). This CDR3 spans 16 amino acids. The V end lost 3 bases, the J end lost 5 bases, and 16 bases lay between the germline ends. As DNA, the CDR3 is TGTGCCAGTAGTATTAGGGGCGGGACTTCAAATGAAAAACTGTTTTTT. This translates into CASSIRGGTSNEKLFF.

The chain joins TRBV2 to TRBJ2-7, with D perhaps TRBD1 or TRBD2 (6 bases each). The ends were cut back, 5 bases at V and 4 bases at J, with 12 bases in the middle. In germline, CDR1 is SNHLY, CDR2 FYNNEI. The CDR3 is 13 residues long. Here the CDR3 DNA reads TGTGCCAGCAGTCGGGGGCAAACGTACGAGCAGTACTTC. Protein: CASSRGQTYEQYF.

CDR3 region: CAWSVTQGKAFF. The DNA for the CDR3 is TGTGCCTGGAGTGTAACGCAGGGAAAAGCTTTCTTT. This chain joins TRBV30 and TRBJ1-1; D may be TRBD1 (5 bases). The CDR3 sequence is 12 residues long. Per germline, CDR1 GTSNPN and CDR2 SVGIG (reference sequence). Trimming shortened V by 0 bases and J by 9 bases, and 11 bases separated the two germline ends.

This clone was recorded only once. The gene calls are TRBV2 and TRBJ2-1; D call uncertain. The V end lost 1 base, the J end lost 9 bases, and 7 bases lay between the germline ends. The CDR3 totals 12 residues. CDR1 and CDR2 from the germline V gene are SNHLY and FYNNEI. This chain's CDR3 is CASSEVGGEQFF. In DNA form, the CDR3 reads TGTGCCAGCAGTGAAGTGGGTGGTGAGCAGTTCTTC.

The genes are TRBV19 and TRBJ2-7; the D gene is possibly TRBD1 (5 bases). The CDR3 runs 14 residues. CDR1 is LNHDA, CDR2 SQIVND, per germline (reference sequence). The ends were cut back, 3 bases at V and 0 bases at J, with 9 bases in the middle. The CDR3 DNA reads TGTGCCAGTAGTATTGGTACAGGCTCCTACGAGCAGTACTTC. This translates into CASSIGTGSYEQYF.

This clone was detected only once. The chain joins TRBV18 to TRBJ2-2, with a weak D call TRBD2 (5 bases). Looked up from germline, CDR1 is KGHSH and CDR2 is LQKENI. The germline V and J ends were trimmed by 0 bases and 5 bases, with 10 bases remaining between them. This CDR3 has 15 residues. For the CDR3, the DNA is TGTGCCAGCTCACCACCTCTTTCGGGGACCGGGGAGCTGTTTTTT. Its translation is CASSPPLSGTGELFF.

The CDR3 sequence: CAISESRRGAGNTIYF. The CDR3 DNA is TGTGCCATCAGTGAGTCAAGGAGGGGGGCTGGAAACACCATATATTTT. The V and J genes are TRBV10-3 and TRBJ1-3; perhaps TRBD1 as D (6 bases). The CDR3 sequence is 16 residues long. V dropped 0 bases and J dropped 2 bases, with 11 bases sitting between them. CDR1 and CDR2 from the germline V gene are ENHRY and SYGVKD.

The chain combines TRBV6-1 with TRBJ2-3, with D perhaps matching TRBD1 or TRBD2 (6 bases each). Trimming stripped 5 bases from V and 0 bases from J, with 12 bases between. Germline V gene data show CDR1 as MNHNS and CDR2 as SASEGT. The CDR3 has 15 amino acids. The CDR3 here is CASSPQGRSTDTQYF. DNA for the CDR3: TGTGCCAGCAGTCCCCAGGGGAGGAGCACAGATACGCAGTATTTT.

This clone was detected only a few times. The V and J genes are TRBV6-4 and TRBJ1-1; no definite D call. CDR3 size: 13 residues. The germline CDR1 and CDR2 sequences are MRHNA and SNTAGT. The germline V and J ends were trimmed by 6 bases and 1 base, with 9 bases remaining between them. CDR3 bases: TGTGCCAGCAGGTTTCAGGAGAACACTGAAGCTTTCTTT. Translated, it gives CASRFQENTEAFF.